This TCR beta chain was captured by sequencing in a study of technical replicates of blood from a few donors. This clone was seen once. From germline, CDR1 is MNHNY and CDR2 SVGAGI (reference sequence). This CDR3 region has 16 residues. The ends were cut back, 0 bases at V and 2 bases at J, with 14 bases in the middle. The repertoire was sequenced with immunoSEQ multiplex PCR; TCRdb's copy has only in-frame clones and lacks some. The repertoire consists of about 59,000 clones, with about 96% occurring once and the leading ten covering just under 0.2%. This sequence joins TRBV6-6 and TRBJ2-7; D is possibly TRBD2 (7 bases). Sequencing used T cells isolated from PBMCs. The sequence was collected from a human donor in good health. The DNA of the CDR3 is TGTGCCAGCAGTTACTCTAAAGGGGGGGGCACCTACGAGCAGTACTTC. Encoded protein: CASSYSKGGGTYEQYF.